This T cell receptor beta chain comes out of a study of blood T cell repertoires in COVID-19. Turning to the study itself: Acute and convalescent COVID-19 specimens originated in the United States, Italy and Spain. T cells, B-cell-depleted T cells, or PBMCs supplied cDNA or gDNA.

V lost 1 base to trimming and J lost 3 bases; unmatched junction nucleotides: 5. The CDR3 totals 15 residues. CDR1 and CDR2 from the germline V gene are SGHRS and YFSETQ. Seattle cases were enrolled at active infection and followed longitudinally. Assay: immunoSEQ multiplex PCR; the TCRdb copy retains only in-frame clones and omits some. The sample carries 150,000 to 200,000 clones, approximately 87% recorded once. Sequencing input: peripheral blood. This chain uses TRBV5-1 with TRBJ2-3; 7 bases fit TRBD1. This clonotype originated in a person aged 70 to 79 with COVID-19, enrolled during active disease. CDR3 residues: CASSLRDSRTDTQYF. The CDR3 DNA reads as TGCGCCAGCAGCTTGAGGGACAGTCGGACAGATACGCAGTATTTT.